One sample yielded the 25 T cell receptor beta chains listed below, sequenced in a study of shared T cell receptors in the human thymus. Profiled with immunoSEQ multiplex PCR; TCRdb holds only in-frame clones, not every one. The repertoire includes more than 550,000 clones, 80% to 90% of them detected once, and around 0.0099% sits in the top ten. The data were also submitted as part of a second study, on human thymus T cells.

What was sequenced was thymocytes. These TCRs come from a girl less than two years old with a congenital heart defect.

This chain links TRBV18 with TRBJ1-2; D is uncertain. This CDR3 region has 13 residues. Germline-derived CDR1 and CDR2 are KGHSH and LQKENI. V lost 7 bases to trimming and J lost 2 bases, with 11 bases between them. CDR3 coding DNA: TGTGCCAGCTTTAGCCCATTAAACTATGGCTACACCTTC. This translates into CASFSPLNYGYTF.

V gene TRBV9 combines with J gene TRBJ2-3; TRBD2 aligns across 13 bases. The CDR3 is 16 residues long. CDR1 SGDLS and CDR2 YYNGEE come from the germline V gene. The V gene end was trimmed by 4 bases and the J gene end by 4 bases; junction bases not matched to a gene: 6. In DNA form, the CDR3 reads TGTGCCAGCAGCTCCCCGACTAGCGGGAGGCCAGATACGCAGTATTTT. This gives the protein CASSSPTSGRPDTQYF.

The chain couples TRBV19 to TRBJ1-1, with D unresolved. Trimming took off 4 bases at V and 5 bases at J, with 17 bases between the two ends. CDR1 is LNHDA, CDR2 SQIVND, per germline (reference sequence). This CDR3 is 15 amino acids long. Here the CDR3 DNA reads TGTGCCAGTAGTAATCCCTGGCCGTTGAGGACTGAAGCTTTCTTT. Translation: CASSNPWPLRTEAFF.

This chain connects TRBV9 to TRBJ1-2, with a weak D call TRBD1 (5 bases). This CDR3 region has 17 residues. Trimming pared 1 base from V and 5 bases from J, leaving 21 bases between. Germline CDR1 SGDLS, CDR2 YYNGEE. CDR3 sequence (DNA): TGTGCCAGCAGCGTACAGGGCAGGGTATCGCTCGGATATGGCTACACCTTC. It encodes CASSVQGRVSLGYGYTF.

This chain links TRBV10-3 with TRBJ2-7; D might be TRBD1 (5 bases). This CDR3 comprises 13 residues. V dropped 8 bases and J dropped 5 bases, with 16 bases sitting between them. The germline CDR1 and CDR2 sequences are ENHRY and SYGVKD. The CDR3: CAIGAGLRHEQYF. In DNA form, the CDR3 reads TGTGCCATCGGAGCAGGGCTCAGGCACGAGCAGTACTTC.

The count of this clone is one. CDR3 sequence: CASSLASDEETQYF. The CDR3 DNA sequence: TGTGCCAGCAGCTTGGCCAGCGACGAAGAGACCCAGTACTTC. The J gene is TRBJ2-5, the V gene TRBV5-4, with unresolved D. Looked up from germline, CDR1 is SGHNT and CDR2 is YYREEE (reference sequence). This CDR3 spans 14 amino acids. Between the trimmed V and J ends, which lost 0 bases and 3 bases, there was a span of 9 bases.

The chain links TRBV5-6 to TRBJ1-3; D not resolved. The V end was cut by 2 bases, the J end by 4 bases, with 4 bases between. This CDR3 is 12 amino acids long. Looked up from germline, CDR1 is SGHDT and CDR2 is YYEEEE. The CDR3 here is CASSFPGNTIYF. The CDR3 coding sequence is TGTGCCAGCAGCTTCCCAGGAAACACCATATATTTT.

The chain has TRBV2 and TRBJ2-5; 10 bases are a match to TRBD2. CDR1 is SNHLY, CDR2 FYNNEI, per germline. The CDR3 runs to 14 residues. Trimming cost V 6 bases and J 5 bases; bases outside gene matches: 6. The CDR3 loop reads CASSPPTSGETQYF. The DNA of the CDR3 is TGTGCCAGCAGCCCGCCGACTAGCGGGGAGACCCAGTACTTC.

The chain joins TRBV15 to TRBJ2-7; a possible D gene is TRBD1 (5 bases). Germline-derived CDR1 and CDR2 are LNHNV and YYDKDF (reference sequence). V was cut by 1 base and J by 0 bases, with 13 bases left in between. This CDR3 has 16 amino acids. The CDR3 DNA follows: TGTGCCACCAGCAGAGTTTTGGGGCCGAGCTCCTACGAGCAGTACTTC. This codes for CATSRVLGPSSYEQYF.

V is TRBV5-6 and J is TRBJ1-2; tentatively, D is TRBD1 (6 bases). The CDR3 runs to 14 residues. Trimming pared 4 bases from V and 4 bases from J, leaving 14 bases between. Germline CDR1 and CDR2: SGHDT and YYEEEE. The CDR3 spells CASSLKQGIYGYTF. In DNA, the CDR3 is TGTGCCAGCAGCCTAAAACAGGGAATCTATGGCTACACCTTC.

The V gene is TRBV6-5, the J gene TRBJ2-1; the D gene is possibly TRBD2 (6 bases). CDR1 is MNHEY, CDR2 SVGAGI, per germline. Trimming removed 5 bases at V and 9 bases at J, with 11 bases between. CDR3 size: 12 residues. The CDR3 reads CASSRLGTEQFF. CDR3 nucleotides: TGTGCCAGCAGTCGACTAGGAACTGAGCAGTTCTTC.

This clone was recorded only once. CDR3 loop: CASTGQGQWETQYF. CDR3 sequence (DNA): TGTGCCAGCACCGGACAGGGGCAATGGGAGACCCAGTACTTC. The chain joins TRBV2 to TRBJ2-5, with TRBD1 identical over 9 bases. This CDR3 contains 14 residues. Germline V CDR1 and CDR2: SNHLY, FYNNEI. After removal of 7 bases from V and 5 bases from J, the junction contained 8 bases not matched to a gene.

The chain carries TRBV27 and TRBJ2-1; 12 positions match TRBD2. V lost 5 bases, J lost 0 bases, and 14 bases stayed unmatched. The CDR3 covers 20 residues. The germline gives CDR1 MNHEY, CDR2 SMNVEV (reference sequence). The CDR3 region has the DNA TGTGCCAGCAGTACCCGGACTAGCGGGGACCTCATACTCTCCTACAATGAGCAGTTCTTC. Residues: CASSTRTSGDLILSYNEQFF.

The chain links TRBV4-1 to TRBJ1-2; 7 bases are a match to TRBD1. Per germline, CDR1 MGHRA and CDR2 YSYEKL. CDR3 length: 15 amino acids. J gave up 4 bases and V 1 base, and 6 bases lay outside the gene matches. The CDR3 sequence: CASSQVTGRGYGYTF. The CDR3 DNA reads as TGCGCCAGCAGCCAAGTGACAGGGAGAGGCTATGGCTACACCTTC.

The J gene is TRBJ1-6, the V gene TRBV30; D gene unclear. The germline gives CDR1 GTSNPN, CDR2 SVGIG (reference sequence). Trimming took off 4 bases at V and 9 bases at J, with 10 bases between the two ends. This CDR3 has 12 residues. Here the CDR3 reads CAWTRLPSPLHF. The CDR3 region has the DNA TGTGCCTGGACACGGTTGCCTTCACCCCTCCACTTT.

The chain links TRBV5-1 to TRBJ2-5; D gene unclear. The CDR3 sequence is 14 residues long. The V and J ends lost 1 base and 0 bases respectively, with 7 bases between them. From germline, CDR1 is SGHRS and CDR2 YFSETQ. CDR3 sequence: CASSLSAYQETQYF. CDR3 DNA: TGCGCCAGCAGCTTGTCTGCGTACCAAGAGACCCAGTACTTC.

V and J are TRBV4-1 and TRBJ1-1; 7 nucleotides align to TRBD1. J lost 0 bases, V lost 0 bases, and 4 bases had no gene match. Germline-derived CDR1 and CDR2 are MGHRA and YSYEKL. This CDR3 has 16 amino acids. The CDR3: CASSQDQQGMNTEAFF. The CDR3 nucleotides read TGCGCCAGCAGCCAAGACCAACAGGGGATGAACACTGAAGCTTTCTTT.

The chain uses TRBV6-6 and TRBJ2-1; the D gene is possibly TRBD1 (6 bases). The CDR3 is 13 amino acids. V was shortened by 4 bases and J by 14 bases, with 18 bases between the two germline ends. Germline CDR1 reads MNHNY; CDR2 reads SVGAGI (reference sequence). CDR3 protein: CASSFWSRDTEFF. The CDR3 region has the DNA TGTGCCAGCAGTTTCTGGAGTCGGGACACGGAGTTCTTC.

This chain connects TRBV10-1 to TRBJ2-1, with 7 bases matching TRBD2. Germline V gene data show CDR1 as WNHNN and CDR2 as SYGVQD (reference sequence). The CDR3 loop spans 14 amino acids. Germline trimming cut 2 bases from V and 5 bases from J; bases unmatched to any gene: 3. The CDR3 is CASSERLADNEQFF. The CDR3 DNA is TGCGCCAGCAGTGAGCGCCTAGCGGACAATGAGCAGTTCTTC.

The genes are TRBV27 and TRBJ1-2, with 8 nucleotides matching TRBD1. The CDR3 is 17 amino acids. The junction had 18 bases not matched to a gene; V was cut back by 9 bases and J by 3 bases. Per germline, CDR1 MNHEY and CDR2 SMNVEV (reference sequence). The CDR3 DNA follows: TGTGCCAGTAAGAACAGGGGGACGGCGGGGGAATACTATGGCTACACCTTC. As protein: CASKNRGTAGEYYGYTF.

The sample holds a few counts of this clone. The V and J genes are TRBV7-9 and TRBJ1-2; weak D call: TRBD1 (6 bases). This CDR3 spans 13 amino acids. V shed 5 bases and J shed 4 bases, with 11 bases lying between them. In germline, CDR1 is SEHNR, CDR2 FQNEAQ (reference sequence). The CDR3 DNA is TGTGCCAGCAGCCTCCTCAGGGGCTATGGCTACACCTTC. Amino acid sequence: CASSLLRGYGYTF.

The chain couples TRBV29-1 to TRBJ1-4; TRBD1 matches 9 bases. The germline V gene encodes CDR1 SQVTM and CDR2 ANQGSEA. The CDR3 runs to 16 residues. V lost 4 bases to trimming and J lost 6 bases; unmatched junction nucleotides: 12. The CDR3 DNA sequence: TGCAGCGTTGGTGGTCCCTTACAGGGGGCTTATGAAAAACTGTTTTTT. It encodes CSVGGPLQGAYEKLFF.

V is TRBV18 and J is TRBJ2-1; possibly TRBD1 for D (6 bases). The CDR3 is 16 amino acids. The V and J ends lost 2 bases and 8 bases respectively, with 19 bases between them. Germline assignment: CDR1 KGHSH and CDR2 LQKENI. The CDR3 bases are TGTGCCAGCTCACCAAGTGGGTACAGGGTCAACGATGAGCAGTTCTTC. Translating gives CASSPSGYRVNDEQFF.

This chain links TRBV19 with TRBJ1-3; 9 bases line up with TRBD1. The germline CDR1 and CDR2 sequences are LNHDA and SQIVND (reference sequence). Trimming cost V 8 bases and J 0 bases; bases outside gene matches: 11. The CDR3 has 17 residues. The CDR3 nucleotides are TGTGCCAGTGAAACCGGGACAGGGATACACTCTGGAAACACCATATATTTT. Its protein is CASETGTGIHSGNTIYF.

The chain has TRBV28 and TRBJ2-1; D is perhaps TRBD1 (6 bases). This CDR3 contains 12 residues. The V gene lost 7 bases and the J gene lost 13 bases, with 17 bases spanning the gap. Germline CDR1 is MDHEN and CDR2 is SYDVKM. The CDR3 nucleotides read TGTGCCAGCACCCATCCCGGGACACACCAGTTCTTC. The encoded protein is CASTHPGTHQFF.